These 17 T cell receptor beta chains originate from one sample sequenced in a study of siplizumab effects on memory and regulatory T cells. TCRdb keeps only in-frame clones here, not all; method: immunoSEQ multiplex PCR. This table has 100,000 or so clones, approximately 94% appearing once. The specimen sequenced was CD4+ T cells sorted from blood. All receptors come from a human donor in good health.

V gene TRBV15 combines with J gene TRBJ2-3, with TRBD2 matching over 7 bases. The CDR3 length is 16 residues. J lost 1 base, V lost 2 bases, and 6 bases had no gene match. Germline values: CDR1 LNHNV, CDR2 YYDKDF (reference sequence). DNA of the CDR3: TGTGCCACCAGCAGATCCCCCGGACTAGGCACAGATACGCAGTATTTT. It encodes CATSRSPGLGTDTQYF.

The chain recombines TRBV28 with TRBJ2-6; D ambiguous. Germline CDR1 reads MDHEN; CDR2 reads SYDVKM. V was trimmed by 7 bases and J by 0 bases, leaving 4 bases between them. CDR3 length equals 13 residues. CDR3 sequence (DNA): TGTGCCAGCATGACCTCTGGGGCCAACGTCCTGACTTTC. This translates into CASMTSGANVLTF.

V gene TRBV30 combines with J gene TRBJ2-1; TRBD2 agrees at 10 bases. This CDR3 is built from 16 residues. CDR1 and CDR2 (germline): GTSNPN, SVGIG (reference sequence). V lost 3 bases to trimming and J lost 3 bases; unmatched junction nucleotides: 8. The CDR3, as DNA: TGTGCCTGGAGCAAAACCTTAGCGGGGGGCTACAATGAGCAGTTCTTC. Its translation: CAWSKTLAGGYNEQFF. Supplemented by reference TRBV30 and TRBJ2-1, the full variable domain reads SQTIHQWPATLVQPVGSPLSLECTVEGTSNPNLYWYRQAAGRGLQLLFYSVGIGQISSEVPQNLSASRPQDRQFILSSKKLLLSDSGFYLCAWSKTLAGGYNEQFFGPGTRLTVL.

The V and J genes are TRBV6-5 and TRBJ1-3; D is ambiguous. The CDR3 loop spans 15 amino acids. V was shortened by 4 bases and J by 2 bases, with 12 bases between the two germline ends. Germline V lookup: CDR1 MNHEY, CDR2 SVGAGI. The DNA for the CDR3 is TGTGCCAGCAGTTCCGGAGGGATAGCTGGAAACACCATATATTTT. It is translated as CASSSGGIAGNTIYF.

The chain has TRBV10-3 and TRBJ2-5; D might be TRBD1 (6 bases). V lost 3 bases, J lost 9 bases, and 11 bases lay in between. There are 12 residues in the CDR3. Germline V gene lookup returns CDR1 ENHRY and CDR2 SYGVKD. In DNA, the CDR3 is TGTGCCATCAGTGACCGACAGGAGGCCCAGTACTTC. It translates to CAISDRQEAQYF.

This chain connects TRBV6-5 to TRBJ2-5, with TRBD2 as a possible D gene (5 bases). V dropped 0 bases and J dropped 1 base, with 6 bases sitting between them. The V gene's germline CDR1 is MNHEY and CDR2 SVGAGI. This CDR3 is built from 14 residues. The DNA for the CDR3 is TGTGCCAGCAGTTACTCGGGGAGCCAAGAGACCCAGTACTTC. The encoded protein is CASSYSGSQETQYF.

The chain links TRBV7-2 to TRBJ2-1, with 11 bases identical to TRBD2. Looked up from germline, CDR1 is SGHTA and CDR2 is FQGNSA. This CDR3 contains 17 residues. Trimming at V came to 5 bases and at J to 5 bases, leaving 11 bases not matched to a gene. CDR3 coding DNA: TGTGCCAGCAGCCAGGGACTAGCGGTGAGACTTGACAATGAGCAGTTCTTC. Translating it yields CASSQGLAVRLDNEQFF.

This chain joins TRBV4-1 and TRBJ2-1; a possible D gene is TRBD2 (7 bases). Germline CDR1 and CDR2: MGHRA and YSYEKL. V shed 0 bases and J shed 8 bases, with 17 bases lying between them. This CDR3 has 16 residues. CDR3 DNA sequence: TGCGCCAGCAGCCAAGATCGAGCGGGACAAAACTATGAGCAGTTCTTC. Translating it yields CASSQDRAGQNYEQFF.

CDR3: CAISESPGQPGDGYTF. The CDR3 DNA reads TGTGCCATCAGTGAGTCCCCGGGACAGCCCGGGGATGGCTACACCTTC. The chain has TRBV10-3 and TRBJ1-2; 7 bases are shared with TRBD1. The CDR3 runs to 16 residues. CDR1 ENHRY and CDR2 SYGVKD come from the germline V gene. With V trimmed by 0 bases and J by 6 bases, 10 bases remained unmatched.

This rearrangement joins TRBV21-1 to TRBJ2-5; no DNA check was done on the table's D call, TRBD1. TRBV21-1 is annotated as a pseudogene. The CDR3 is made up of 15 amino acids. CDR3 amino acids: CASSRVRGRKETQYF. In DNA form, the CDR3 reads TGTGCCAGCAGCAGGGTCAGGGGGCGAAAAGAGACCCAGTACTTC.

The sample holds one count of this clone. The chain joins TRBV2 to TRBJ1-1; 8 bases fit TRBD1. The germline V gene has CDR1 SNHLY and CDR2 FYNNEI. Losses at the gene ends were 6 bases for V and 0 bases for J; bases not matched to a gene: 6. The CDR3 contains 15 residues. This chain's CDR3 is CASRGQAGMNTEAFF. The CDR3 bases are TGTGCCAGCAGGGGACAGGCCGGGATGAACACTGAAGCTTTCTTT.

This chain connects TRBV7-8 to TRBJ1-2; D is undetermined. The CDR3 extends over 15 amino acids. Trimming shortened V by 2 bases and J by 0 bases, and 10 bases separated the two germline ends. The germline CDR1 and CDR2 sequences are SGHVS and FQNEAQ. The CDR3 coding sequence is TGTGCCAGCAGCTTAACGGGCTCAGCTAACTATGGCTACACCTTC. Protein sequence: CASSLTGSANYGYTF.

The chain's CDR3 is CASSVQETQYF. Here the CDR3 DNA reads TGCGCCAGCAGCGTCCAAGAGACCCAGTACTTC. The chain has TRBV5-1 and TRBJ2-5; D remains unclear. V gave up 4 bases and J gave up 1 base, with 2 bases separating them. The CDR3 extends over 11 amino acids. The germline CDR1 and CDR2 sequences are SGHRS and YFSETQ.

The chain employs TRBV6-5 and TRBJ1-5, with TRBD1 matching over 9 bases. Germline CDR1 and CDR2: MNHEY and SVGAGI. The CDR3 is 15 residues long. After removal of 6 bases from V and 4 bases from J, the junction contained 7 bases not matched to a gene. CDR3 nucleotide sequence: TGTGCCAGCAGACCCGGGACAGGGAATAATCAGCCCCAGCATTTT. Residues: CASRPGTGNNQPQHF.

Only a few counts were recorded for this clone. J is TRBJ2-7 and V is TRBV19; possibly TRBD2 for D (6 bases). With 5 bases removed from V and 1 base from J, the gap between germline ends came to 12 bases. The CDR3 is 14 residues long. The V gene's germline CDR1 is LNHDA and CDR2 SQIVND (reference sequence). In DNA, the CDR3 is TGTGCCAGTAGTCAGATTGGACTATCCTACGAGCAGTACTTC. It translates to CASSQIGLSYEQYF.

The gene calls are TRBV27 and TRBJ1-3, with no clear D. The CDR3 loop spans 15 amino acids. Deletions cut 5 bases from V and 0 bases from J, with 11 bases between. The germline gives CDR1 MNHEY, CDR2 SMNVEV (reference sequence). The CDR3 loop is CASSNTRGSGNTIYF. The CDR3 nucleotides are TGTGCCAGCAGTAACACTCGGGGCTCTGGAAACACCATATATTTT.

The chain recombines TRBV19 with TRBJ1-2, with TRBD1 identical over 8 bases. This CDR3 region has 17 residues. The germline CDR1 and CDR2 sequences are LNHDA and SQIVND (reference sequence). V trimming: 5 bases; J trimming: 2 bases; junction bases outside the gene matches: 13. This CDR3 is CASSSRDRPYSNYGYTF. The CDR3 DNA reads as TGTGCCAGTAGTTCTCGGGACAGGCCCTACTCCAACTATGGCTACACCTTC.